Listed below are T cell receptor beta chains from one sample, sequenced in a study of cytomegalovirus exposure and HLA in healthy donors. Sequencing used immunoSEQ multiplex PCR; TCRdb keeps in-frame clones, though not all of them. This table has around 65,000 clones, around 86% appearing once. Material for sequencing was PBMCs. The receptors shown here come from a female donor in good health and CMV-seronegative. CDR3s include the opening cysteine and the closing phenylalanine or tryptophan.

v_gene | CDR3aa
TRBV6-1 | CASKGAYSNQPQHF
TRBV7-9 | CSSSRRGQENNEQFF
TRBV19 | CASRETSIFNEQFF
TRBV2 | CASSDRGPGYTF
TRBV18 | CASSPETVYNEQFF
TRBV7-3 | CASSLIPGGQALNTEAFF
TRBV30 | CAWKRDRGNTEAFF
TRBV11-2 | CASSSARSTDTQYF
TRBV5-4 | CASRFDSHNEQFF
TRBV25-1 | CAGSDSPGTGNGELFF
TRBV7-3 | CASSTTGTSGNEQFF
TRBV7-9 | CASSYSRGTTRQRDTEAFF
TRBV19 | CASSTPRTGFYQPQHF
TRBV30 | CAWSVSRHLGQGINQPQHF
TRBV6-5 | CASTSVGEGQDEQFF
TRBV28 | CASSFWTGNPARYGYTF
TRBV7-9 | CASSLMEQAEAFF
TRBV30 | CAWKGSGTEAFF
TRBV11-3 | CASSPQGAPYNEQFF
TRBV15 | CAASGTAGTEAFF
TRBV6-1 | CASSAYPGTGNYGYTF
TRBV11-2 | CASSKLDRVQSGNTIYF
TRBV30 | CAWSVGRTYEQYF
TRBV4-2 | CASSQAGWMNTEAFF
TRBV5-1 | CASSLPGGQYYGYTF
TRBV11-2 | CASSHLSRDRGADTQYF
TRBV27 | CASSFTPPNTEAFF
TRBV6-5 | CASRATGFSNQPQHF
TRBV5-6 | CASSLSADTQYF
TRBV30 | CAWSSGVRETQYF
TRBV7-2 | CASSLTTAGGPRYEQYF
TRBV5-6 | CASSRLAGGTYEQYF
TRBV28 | CASSEGQVEAFF
TRBV7-2 | CASSSGRTTYEQYF
TRBV11-2 | CASSQLRQGGYTF
TRBV18 | CASSPKDWADTQYF
TRBV13 | CASSLWGESEQFF
TRBV7-8 | CASSSDRGNEKLFF
TRBV6-4 | CASSILGGAGNNEQFF
TRBV13 | CASSEWTGGGNTIYF
TRBV30 | CAGGSGLAGAVTQYF
TRBV21-1 | CATLHGDRLPQHF
TRBV11-1 | CASSQRGQREYGTDTQYF
TRBV27 | CASKGQGSTDTQYF
TRBV4-3 | CASSQTSSRDTIYF
TRBV14 | CASSQGGSEQYF
TRBV20-1 | CSTSRDYGYTF
TRBV19 | CASSIDRGGELFF
TRBV7-9 | CASSFPPGDTQYF
TRBV6-1 | CASTPTGDSYGYTF
TRBV6-4 | CASSVSIRNYGYTF
TRBV2 | CASKQETGVHEQYF
TRBV4-2 | CASSQDGRENTEAFF
TRBV5-8 | CASSLLGGGGAIDTQYF